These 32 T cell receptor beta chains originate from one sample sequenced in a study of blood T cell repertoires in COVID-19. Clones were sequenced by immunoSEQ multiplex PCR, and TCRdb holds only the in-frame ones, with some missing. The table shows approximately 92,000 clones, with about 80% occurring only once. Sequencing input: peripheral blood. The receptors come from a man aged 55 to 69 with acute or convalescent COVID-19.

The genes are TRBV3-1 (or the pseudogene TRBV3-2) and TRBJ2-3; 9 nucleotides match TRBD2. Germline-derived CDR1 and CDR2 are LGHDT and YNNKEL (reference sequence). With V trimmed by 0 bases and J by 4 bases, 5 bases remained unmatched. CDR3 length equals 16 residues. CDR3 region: CASSQETGLAPDTQYF. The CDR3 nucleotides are TGTGCCAGCAGCCAAGAAACGGGACTAGCACCAGATACGCAGTATTTT.

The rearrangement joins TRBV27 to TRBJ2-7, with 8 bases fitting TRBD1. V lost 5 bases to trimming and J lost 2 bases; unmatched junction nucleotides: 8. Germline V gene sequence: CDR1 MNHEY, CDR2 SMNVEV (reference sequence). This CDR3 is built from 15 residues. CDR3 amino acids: CASSGSGTGAYEQYF. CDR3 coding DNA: TGTGCCAGCAGTGGATCCGGGACAGGAGCCTACGAGCAGTACTTC.

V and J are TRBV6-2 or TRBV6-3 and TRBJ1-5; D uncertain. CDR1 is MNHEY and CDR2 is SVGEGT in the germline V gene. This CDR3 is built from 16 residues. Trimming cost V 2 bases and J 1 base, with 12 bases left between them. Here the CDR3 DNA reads TGTGCCAGCAGTTACGGTTGGCAGGCGAGCAATCAGCCCCAGCATTTT. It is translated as CASSYGWQASNQPQHF.

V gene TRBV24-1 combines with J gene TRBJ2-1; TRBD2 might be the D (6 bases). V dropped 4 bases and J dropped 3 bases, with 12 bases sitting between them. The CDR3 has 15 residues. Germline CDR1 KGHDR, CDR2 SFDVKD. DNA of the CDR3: TGTGCCACCAGTGAGGTTAGCGGAGACTACAATGAGCAGTTCTTC. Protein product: CATSEVSGDYNEQFF.

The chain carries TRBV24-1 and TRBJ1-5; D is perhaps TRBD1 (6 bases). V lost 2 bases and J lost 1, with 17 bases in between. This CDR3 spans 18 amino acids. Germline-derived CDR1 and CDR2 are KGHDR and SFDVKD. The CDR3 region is CATSDSGIGQLSNQPQHF. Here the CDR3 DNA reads TGTGCCACCAGTGATTCCGGAATAGGACAGCTGAGCAATCAGCCCCAGCATTTT.

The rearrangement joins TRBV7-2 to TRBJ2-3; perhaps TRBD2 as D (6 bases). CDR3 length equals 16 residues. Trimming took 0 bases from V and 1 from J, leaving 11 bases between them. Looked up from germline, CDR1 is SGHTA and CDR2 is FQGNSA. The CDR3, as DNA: TGTGCCAGCAGCTTAGCCGGGAGTTATGGCACAGATACGCAGTATTTT. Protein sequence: CASSLAGSYGTDTQYF.

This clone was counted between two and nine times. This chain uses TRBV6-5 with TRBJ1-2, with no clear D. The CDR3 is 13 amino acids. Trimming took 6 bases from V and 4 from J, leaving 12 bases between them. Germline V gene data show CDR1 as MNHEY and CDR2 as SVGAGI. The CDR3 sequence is CASSPISGYGYTF. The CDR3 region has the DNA TGTGCCAGCAGCCCCATCAGTGGCTATGGCTACACCTTC.

As DNA, the CDR3 is TGTGCCAGTAGTATATCCCGGCCCGGGGGTGATTACAATGAGCAGTTCTTC. It encodes CASSISRPGGDYNEQFF. The genes are TRBV19 and TRBJ2-1; D perhaps matches TRBD2 (6 bases). Germline V gene data show CDR1 as LNHDA and CDR2 as SQIVND (reference sequence). Trimming took 2 bases from V and 4 from J, leaving 18 bases between them. This CDR3 has 17 amino acids.

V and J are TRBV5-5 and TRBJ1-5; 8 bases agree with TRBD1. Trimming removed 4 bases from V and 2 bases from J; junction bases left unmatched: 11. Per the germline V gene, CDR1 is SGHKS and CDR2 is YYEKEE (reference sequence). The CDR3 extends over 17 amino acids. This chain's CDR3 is CASSPVGDRPGNQPQHF. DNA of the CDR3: TGTGCCAGCAGCCCCGTGGGGGACAGGCCAGGCAATCAGCCCCAGCATTTT.

The CDR3 region is CASSVGGYSVGDTEAFF. CDR3 coding DNA: TGTGCCAGCAGTGTAGGAGGGTATTCCGTTGGGGACACTGAAGCTTTCTTT. V gene TRBV3-1 (or the pseudogene TRBV3-2) combines with J gene TRBJ1-1; D remains ambiguous. V lost 6 bases, J lost 3 bases, and 23 bases lay in between. The CDR3 consists of 17 residues. Germline CDR1 reads LGHDT; CDR2 reads YNNKEL (reference sequence).

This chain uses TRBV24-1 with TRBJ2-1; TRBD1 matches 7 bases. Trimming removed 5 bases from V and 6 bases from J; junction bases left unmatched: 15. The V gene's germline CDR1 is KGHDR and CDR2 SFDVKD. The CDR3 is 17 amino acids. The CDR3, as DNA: TGTGCCACCAGTGCGAACCTCCAGACAGGGAGTTCCAATGAGCAGTTCTTC. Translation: CATSANLQTGSSNEQFF.

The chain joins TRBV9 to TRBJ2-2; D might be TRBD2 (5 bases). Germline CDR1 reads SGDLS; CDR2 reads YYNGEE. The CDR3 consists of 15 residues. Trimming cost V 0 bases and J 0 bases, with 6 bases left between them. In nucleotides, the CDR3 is TGTGCCAGCAGCGTAGTCGGGGCGAACACCGGGGAGCTGTTTTTT. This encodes CASSVVGANTGELFF.

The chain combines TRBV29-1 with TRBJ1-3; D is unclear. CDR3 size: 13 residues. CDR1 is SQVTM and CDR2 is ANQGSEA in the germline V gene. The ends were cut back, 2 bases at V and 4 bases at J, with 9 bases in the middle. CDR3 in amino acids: CSVEPAGGNTIYF. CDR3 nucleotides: TGCAGCGTTGAACCCGCGGGAGGAAACACCATATATTTT.

CDR3 DNA: TGTGCCAGTAAGGGGACATACTCTGGAAACACCATATATTTT. This codes for CASKGTYSGNTIYF. The rearrangement links TRBV2 to TRBJ1-3, with D maybe TRBD1 (6 bases). Germline V lookup: CDR1 SNHLY, CDR2 FYNNEI. Deletions cut 9 bases from V and 0 bases from J, with 12 bases between. The CDR3 consists of 14 residues. The full variable domain, in which reference TRBV2 and TRBJ1-3 provide the parts outside the CDR3, is EPEVTQTPSHQVTQMGQEVILRCVPISNHLYFYWYRQILGQKVEFLVSFYNNEISEKSEIFDDQFSVERPDGSNFTLKIRSTKLEDSAMYFCASKGTYSGNTIYFGEGSWLTVV.

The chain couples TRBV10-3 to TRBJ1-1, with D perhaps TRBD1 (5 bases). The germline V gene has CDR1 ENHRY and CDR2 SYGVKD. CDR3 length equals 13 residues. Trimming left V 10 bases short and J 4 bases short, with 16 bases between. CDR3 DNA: TGTGCCACCGGAGGGACCCTCGGCACTGAAGCTTTCTTT. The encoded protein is CATGGTLGTEAFF.

CDR3 in amino acids: CASGLLNRAAGCDEQFF. CDR3 nucleotide sequence: TGCGCCAGCGGACTACTCAATCGGGCGGCAGGGTGTGATGAGCAGTTCTTC. The V gene is TRBV23-1, the J gene TRBJ2-1; possibly TRBD2 for D (6 bases). TRBV23-1 is marked as an open reading frame, function uncertain. V lost 8 bases and J 8 bases, leaving 28 bases between the germline ends. The length of the CDR3 is 17 residues.

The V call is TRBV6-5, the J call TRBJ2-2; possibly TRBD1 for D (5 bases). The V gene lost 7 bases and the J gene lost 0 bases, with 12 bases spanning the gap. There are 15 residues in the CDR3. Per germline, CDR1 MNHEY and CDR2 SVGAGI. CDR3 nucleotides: TGTGCCAGCAAGCCCGACAGCACGAACACCGGGGAGCTGTTTTTT. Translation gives CASKPDSTNTGELFF.

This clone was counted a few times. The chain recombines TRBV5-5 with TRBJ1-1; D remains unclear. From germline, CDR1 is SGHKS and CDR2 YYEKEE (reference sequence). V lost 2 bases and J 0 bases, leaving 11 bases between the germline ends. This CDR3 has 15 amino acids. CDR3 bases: TGTGCCAGCAGCTTAGGAGACCGGATGAACACTGAAGCTTTCTTT. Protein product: CASSLGDRMNTEAFF.

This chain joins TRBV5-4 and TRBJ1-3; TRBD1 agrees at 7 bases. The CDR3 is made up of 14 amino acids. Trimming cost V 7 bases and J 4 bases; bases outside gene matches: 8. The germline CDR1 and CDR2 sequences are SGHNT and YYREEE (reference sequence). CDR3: CASRPRQGGNTIYF. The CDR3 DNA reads TGTGCCAGCCGTCCTCGACAGGGCGGAAACACCATATATTTT.

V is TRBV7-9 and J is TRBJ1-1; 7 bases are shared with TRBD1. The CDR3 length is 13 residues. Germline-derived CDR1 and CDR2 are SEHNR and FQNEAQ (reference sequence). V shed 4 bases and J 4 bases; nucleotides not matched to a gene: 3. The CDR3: CASSYTGVTEAFF. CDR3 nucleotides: TGTGCCAGCAGCTACACAGGGGTCACTGAAGCTTTCTTT.

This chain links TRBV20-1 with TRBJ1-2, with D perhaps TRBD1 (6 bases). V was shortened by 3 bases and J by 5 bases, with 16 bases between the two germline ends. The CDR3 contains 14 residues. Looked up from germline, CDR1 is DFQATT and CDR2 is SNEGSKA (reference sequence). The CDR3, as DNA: TGCAGTGCTAGTTCCCCAGGGGAGAGATATGGCTACACCTTC. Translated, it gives CSASSPGERYGYTF.

The CDR3 bases are TGTGCCAGCAGGGGGACAGTAGTTAATCAGCCCCAGCATTTT. It specifies CASRGTVVNQPQHF. The chain employs TRBV6-5 and TRBJ1-5, with 7 bases matching TRBD1. CDR3 length: 14 amino acids. The V and J ends lost 6 bases and 4 bases, in that order; junction bases with no gene match: 6. Germline V gene sequence: CDR1 MNHEY, CDR2 SVGAGI.

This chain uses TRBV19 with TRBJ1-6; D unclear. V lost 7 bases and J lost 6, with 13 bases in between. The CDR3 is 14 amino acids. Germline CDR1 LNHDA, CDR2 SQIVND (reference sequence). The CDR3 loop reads CASNVGAGNSPLHF. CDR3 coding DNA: TGTGCCAGTAATGTGGGCGCGGGTAATTCACCCCTCCACTTT. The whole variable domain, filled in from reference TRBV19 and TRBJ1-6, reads DGGITQSPKYLFRKEGQNVTLSCEQNLNHDAMYWYRQDPGQGLRLIYYSQIVNDFQKGDIAEGYSVSREKKESFPLTVTSAQKNPTAFYLCASNVGAGNSPLHFGNGTRLTVT.

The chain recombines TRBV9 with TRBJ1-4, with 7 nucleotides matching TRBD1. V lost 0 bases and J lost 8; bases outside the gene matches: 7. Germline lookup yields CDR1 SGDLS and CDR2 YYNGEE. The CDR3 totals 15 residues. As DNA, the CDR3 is TGTGCCAGCAGCGTAGAGGGGGCCTCCCAGGAAAAACTGTTTTTT. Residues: CASSVEGASQEKLFF.

CDR3 protein: CATSDAGTSGIYNEQFF. The CDR3 nucleotides read TGTGCCACCAGTGATGCGGGGACTAGCGGGATCTACAATGAGCAGTTCTTC. V gene TRBV24-1 combines with J gene TRBJ2-1; 13 positions agree with TRBD2. Unmatched junction bases numbered 4, after V lost 3 bases and J lost 3 bases. The germline gives CDR1 KGHDR, CDR2 SFDVKD. There are 17 residues in the CDR3.

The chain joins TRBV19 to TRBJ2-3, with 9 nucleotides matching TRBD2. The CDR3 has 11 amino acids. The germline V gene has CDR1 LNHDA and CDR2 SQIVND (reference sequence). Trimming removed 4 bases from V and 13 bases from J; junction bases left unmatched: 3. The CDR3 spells CASSTSGRKYF. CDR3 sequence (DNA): TGTGCCAGTAGTACCAGCGGGAGGAAGTATTTT.

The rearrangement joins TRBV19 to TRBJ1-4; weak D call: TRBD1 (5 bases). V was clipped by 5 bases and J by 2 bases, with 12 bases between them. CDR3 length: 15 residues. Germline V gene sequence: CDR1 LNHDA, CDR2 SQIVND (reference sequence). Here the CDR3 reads CASSAPRATNEKLFF. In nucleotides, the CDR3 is TGTGCCAGTAGTGCCCCCAGGGCCACTAATGAAAAACTGTTTTTT.

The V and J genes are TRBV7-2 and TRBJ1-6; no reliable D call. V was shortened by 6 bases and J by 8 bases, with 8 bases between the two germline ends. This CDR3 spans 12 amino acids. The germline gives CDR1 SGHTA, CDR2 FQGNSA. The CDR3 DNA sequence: TGTGCCAGCAGTATGAGTCATTCACCCCTCCACTTT. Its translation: CASSMSHSPLHF.

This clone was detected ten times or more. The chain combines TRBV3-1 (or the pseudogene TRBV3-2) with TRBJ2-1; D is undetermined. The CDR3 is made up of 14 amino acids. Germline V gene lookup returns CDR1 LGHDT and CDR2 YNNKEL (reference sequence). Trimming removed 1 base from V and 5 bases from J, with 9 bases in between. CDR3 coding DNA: TGTGCCAGCAGCCAAGTGTCTATAAACAATGAGCAGTTCTTC. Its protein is CASSQVSINNEQFF.

In DNA, the CDR3 is TGTGCCAGCAGTGATCAGGGAAAATATACGCAGTATTTT. Its translation: CASSDQGKYTQYF. The chain carries TRBV5-6 and TRBJ2-3; TRBD1 is a possible D gene (5 bases). CDR1 SGHDT and CDR2 YYEEEE come from the germline V gene. V lost 5 bases to trimming and J lost 7 bases, with 14 bases between them. The CDR3 covers 13 residues.

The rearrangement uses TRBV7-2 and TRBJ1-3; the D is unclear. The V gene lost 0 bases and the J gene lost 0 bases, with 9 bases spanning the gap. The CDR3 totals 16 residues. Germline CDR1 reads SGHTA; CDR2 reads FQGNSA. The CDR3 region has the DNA TGTGCCAGCAGCTTAGCGCGAATCGACTCTGGAAACACCATATATTTT. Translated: CASSLARIDSGNTIYF.

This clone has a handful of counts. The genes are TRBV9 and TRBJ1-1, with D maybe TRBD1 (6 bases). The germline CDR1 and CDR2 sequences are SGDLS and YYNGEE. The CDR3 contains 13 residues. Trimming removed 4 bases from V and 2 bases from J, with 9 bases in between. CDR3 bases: TGTGCCAGCAGCCCGGGACACAACACTGAAGCTTTCTTT. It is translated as CASSPGHNTEAFF.